This paragraph covers one T cell receptor beta chain sequence. Its antigen is unknown. This entry belongs to a study of beta chain features in type 1 diabetes. As for the study in general: All samples together contributed 100 million to 120 million sorted cells for examination.

Expressed TCRB transcripts were sequenced because the isolated RNA had all been reverse transcribed beforehand. Clones were read by immunoSEQ multiplex PCR, and TCRdb kept only the in-frame ones, dropping some. Among 970,000 or so clones listed, 17% were seen once. Study findings and constraints: TCRB CDR3 length was moderately but significantly reduced in all four CD4+ subsets of Type 1 diabetes patients. PCR, the amplification step, might favor shorter templates, equally in patients and controls.

Each population that was sorted was more than 98% pure. The CDR3 sequence is 15 residues long. Germline CDR1 is MDHEN and CDR2 is SYDVKM. The junction had 8 bases not matched to a gene; V was cut back by 2 bases and J by 6 bases. The chain links TRBV28 to TRBJ1-1, with 8 bases fitting TRBD1. The sample consisted of naive CD4+ T cells from blood. This receptor was identified in a woman aged 18-30 years in good health. The CDR3 is CASSLRQGADSEAFF. The CDR3 bases are TGTGCCAGCAGTTTAAGGCAGGGGGCCGACTCTGAAGCTTTCTTT.